This T cell receptor beta chain derives from a study of blood T cell repertoires in COVID-19. About the research overall: Specimens from acute and convalescent COVID-19 originated in the United States, Italy and Spain. The cDNA or gDNA used as material had been derived from T cells, B-cell-depleted T cells, or PBMCs.

Germline V CDR1 and CDR2: SGHTA, FQGNSA. CDR3 length: 14 residues. V shed 5 bases and J 4 bases; nucleotides not matched to a gene: 6. In the authors' methods: Scientists estimated how many nucleated cells there were by amplifying reference gene primers. Profiled with immunoSEQ multiplex PCR; TCRdb holds only in-frame clones, not every one. The V and J calls and clone size were taken over from that table, and D and trimming were inferred from the DNA. Of around 130,000 clones listed, 80% are singletons. The sequence was collected from a man between 60 and 75 years old with active or convalescent COVID-19. This chain connects TRBV7-2 to TRBJ2-5, with 8 bases identical to TRBD2. The sequencing sample was made of peripheral blood. This CDR3 is CASSGTAGGETQYF. The DNA for the CDR3 is TGTGCCAGCAGCGGGACCGCGGGGGGAGAGACCCAGTACTTC.